This T cell receptor beta chain was recovered during a study of T cells after yellow fever vaccination. The V end lost 3 bases, the J end lost 1 base, and 21 bases lay between the germline ends. The CDR3 totals 18 residues. The germline gives CDR1 SGHAT, CDR2 FQDESV (reference sequence). The authors made TCR cDNA by 5'RACE template switching, adding a universal primer site and UMIs. TCRdb itself ran the 5' RACE reads through MiXCR, one entry per CDR3 protein. The sample consists of 70,000 or so distinct CDR3 sequences, about 7.7% of them appearing once. This chain links TRBV11-1 with TRBJ1-1; weak D call: TRBD1 (6 bases). The receptor was derived from a man younger than 35 who received the YFV17D yellow fever vaccine. The input for sequencing was CD8+ T cells sorted from PBMCs, taken about 10 days after the first yellow fever vaccination. CDR3 protein: CASSFAPRQTQGNTEAFF. The DNA of the CDR3 is TGTGCCAGCAGCTTTGCCCCGCGACAAACACAGGGGAACACTGAAGCTTTCTTT.